This T cell receptor (beta chain) was identified in a study of CD8 T cells in ankylosing spondylitis. This clonotype was picked up a small number of times. The antigen is not known. Study findings and constraints: With a CD8+ phenotype, disease-linked clones were relatively rare in peripheral blood. Characteristic, it appeared, of ankylosing spondylitis blood was a TCR beta motif of several highly homologous variants. Certain motif variants had earlier appeared in reactive arthritis synovial fluid and blood.

Germline lookup yields CDR1 SGHKS and CDR2 YYEKEE (reference sequence). This CDR3 has 16 amino acids. V lost 4 bases to trimming and J lost 0 bases, with 13 bases between them. Quantitative barcoded 5'-RACE was used to prepare TCR beta libraries. TCRdb processed the 5' RACE reads anew with MiXCR; each CDR3 protein has one entry. The table lists about 540,000 distinct CDR3 sequences, about an eighth of them singletons. The sequencing sample was made of blood, either unsorted or a sorted T cell fraction (not recorded which). The V gene is TRBV5-5, the J gene TRBJ1-4; D remains ambiguous. The clonotype comes from a male donor with ankylosing spondylitis. CDR3 sequence reads: CASSGRAAATNEKLFF. Here the CDR3 DNA reads TGTGCCAGCAGCGGGCGGGCGGCCGCAACTAATGAAAAACTGTTTTTT.